Listed below are T cell receptor beta chains from one sample, sequenced in a study of cytomegalovirus exposure and HLA in healthy donors. Repertoires were generated with immunoSEQ multiplex PCR, while TCRdb's copy carries only in-frame clones and drops some. The data show approximately 130,000 clones, 50% to 75% seen once. Sequencing was performed on PBMCs. These receptor sequences come from a middle-aged woman in good health and CMV-seronegative. Each CDR3 is given with its conserved first and last residue. D genes are given only for firm matches. Size is stated for part of the rows, as once, few or many counts, or as a class when the clone is expanded.

D gene | clone size | J gene | V gene | CDR3 protein | CDR3 DNA
TRBD2 | - | TRBJ2-5 | TRBV5-4 | CASSLASRGGTQETQYF | TGTGCCAGCAGCTTGGCATCCCGGGGGGGCACCCAAGAGACCCAGTACTTC
TRBD1 | - | TRBJ1-1 | TRBV6-6 | CASSYSGGMNTEAFF | TGTGCCAGCAGTTACTCAGGGGGCATGAACACTGAAGCTTTCTTT
- | - | TRBJ1-5 | TRBV7-9 | CASSLSNQPQHF | TGTGCCAGCAGCCTTAGCAATCAGCCCCAGCATTTT
- | - | TRBJ1-3 | TRBV7-2 | CASSLARVPGNTIYF | TGTGCCAGCAGCTTAGCCCGGGTGCCTGGAAACACCATATATTTT
- | - | TRBJ2-2 | TRBV5-4 | CASSLDRWGTGELFF | TGTGCCAGCAGCTTGGACAGGTGGGGCACCGGGGAGCTGTTTTTT
- | - | TRBJ1-5 | TRBV2 | CASSDKSRAIVQPQHF | TGTGCCAGCAGTGATAAATCCAGGGCTATAGTTCAGCCCCAGCATTTT
TRBD1 | few | TRBJ2-5 | TRBV29-1 | CSVGKGAGETQYF | TGCAGCGTTGGAAAGGGGGCCGGAGAGACCCAGTACTTC
- | - | TRBJ2-2 | TRBV5-1 | CASRPNRDTGELFF | TGCGCCAGCAGGCCTAACAGGGACACCGGGGAGCTGTTTTTT
- | few | TRBJ2-7 | TRBV5-6 | CASSPNQGHEQYF | TGTGCCAGCAGCCCCAACCAGGGGCACGAGCAGTACTTC
- | - | TRBJ1-2 | TRBV19 | CASTDSSNYGYTF | TGTGCCAGTACGGACAGCTCTAACTATGGCTACACCTTC